Sequencing of this T cell receptor beta chain was carried out in a study of blood T cell repertoires in COVID-19. V lost 5 bases and J lost 0, with 10 bases in between. The length of the CDR3 is 15 residues. CDR1 and CDR2 (germline): SNHLY, FYNNEI. Here immunoSEQ multiplex PCR was the method, and the copy in TCRdb shows in-frame clones only, minus some. The sample consists of hundreds of thousands of clones, around 84% of them appearing once. The J gene is TRBJ2-2, the V gene TRBV2; TRBD2 might be the D (5 bases). Sequenced sample: peripheral blood. This receptor was obtained from a woman of 80 years or more with active or convalescent COVID-19. CDR3 protein: CASSTVGANTGELFF. CDR3 DNA: TGTGCCAGCAGTACGGTCGGGGCGAACACCGGGGAGCTGTTTTTT.